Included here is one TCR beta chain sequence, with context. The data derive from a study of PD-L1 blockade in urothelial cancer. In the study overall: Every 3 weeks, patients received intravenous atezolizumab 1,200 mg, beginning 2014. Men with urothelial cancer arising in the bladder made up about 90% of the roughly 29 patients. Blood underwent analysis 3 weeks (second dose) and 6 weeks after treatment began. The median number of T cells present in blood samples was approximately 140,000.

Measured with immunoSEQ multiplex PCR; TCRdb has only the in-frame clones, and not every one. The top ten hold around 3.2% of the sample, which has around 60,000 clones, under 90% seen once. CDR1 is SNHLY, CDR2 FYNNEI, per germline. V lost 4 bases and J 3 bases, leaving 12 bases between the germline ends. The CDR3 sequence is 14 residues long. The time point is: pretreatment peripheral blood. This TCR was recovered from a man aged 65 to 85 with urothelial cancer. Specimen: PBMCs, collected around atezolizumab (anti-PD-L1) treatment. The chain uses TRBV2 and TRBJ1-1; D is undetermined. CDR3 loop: CASSVEGRDTEAFF. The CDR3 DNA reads TGTGCCAGCAGTGTAGAGGGTCGGGACACTGAAGCTTTCTTT.